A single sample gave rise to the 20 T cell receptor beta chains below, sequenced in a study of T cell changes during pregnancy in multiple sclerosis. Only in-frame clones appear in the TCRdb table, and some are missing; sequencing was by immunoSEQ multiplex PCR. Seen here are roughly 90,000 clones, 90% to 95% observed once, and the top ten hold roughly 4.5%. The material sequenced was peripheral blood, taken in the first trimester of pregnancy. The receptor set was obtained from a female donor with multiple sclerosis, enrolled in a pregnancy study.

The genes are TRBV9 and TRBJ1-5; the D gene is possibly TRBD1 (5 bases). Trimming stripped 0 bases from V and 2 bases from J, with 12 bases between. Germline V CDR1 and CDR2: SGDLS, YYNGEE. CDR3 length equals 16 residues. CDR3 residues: CASSVDGGVGNQPQHF. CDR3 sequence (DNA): TGTGCCAGCAGCGTAGACGGAGGGGTGGGCAATCAGCCCCAGCATTTT.

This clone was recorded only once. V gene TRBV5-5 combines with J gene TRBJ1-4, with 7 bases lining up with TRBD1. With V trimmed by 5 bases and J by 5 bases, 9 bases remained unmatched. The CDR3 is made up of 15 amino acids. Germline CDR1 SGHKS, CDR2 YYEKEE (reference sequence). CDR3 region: CASRERDSPNEKLFF. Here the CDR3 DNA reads TGTGCCAGCAGAGAAAGGGACAGCCCGAATGAAAAACTGTTTTTT.

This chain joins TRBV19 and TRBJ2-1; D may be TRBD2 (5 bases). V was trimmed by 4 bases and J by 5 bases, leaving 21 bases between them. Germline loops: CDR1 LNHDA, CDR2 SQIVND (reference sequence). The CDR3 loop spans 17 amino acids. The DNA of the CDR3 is TGTGCCAGTAGTACCCTTACATGGGAGTCAGGTCACAATGAGCAGTTCTTC. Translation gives CASSTLTWESGHNEQFF.

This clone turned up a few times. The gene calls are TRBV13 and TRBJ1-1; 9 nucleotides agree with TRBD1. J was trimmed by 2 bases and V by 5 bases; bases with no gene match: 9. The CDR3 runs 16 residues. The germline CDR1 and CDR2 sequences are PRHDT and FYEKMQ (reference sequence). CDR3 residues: CASSQPGTGLNTEAFF. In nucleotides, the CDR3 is TGTGCCAGCAGCCAACCCGGGACAGGGCTAAACACTGAAGCTTTCTTT.

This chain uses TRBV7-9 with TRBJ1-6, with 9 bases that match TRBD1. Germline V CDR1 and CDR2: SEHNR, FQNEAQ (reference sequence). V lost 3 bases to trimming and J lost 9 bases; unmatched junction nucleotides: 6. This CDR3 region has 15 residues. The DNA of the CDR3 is TGTGCCAGCAGCTTGGAGACAGGGGGGGGTTCACCCCTCCACTTT. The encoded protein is CASSLETGGGSPLHF.

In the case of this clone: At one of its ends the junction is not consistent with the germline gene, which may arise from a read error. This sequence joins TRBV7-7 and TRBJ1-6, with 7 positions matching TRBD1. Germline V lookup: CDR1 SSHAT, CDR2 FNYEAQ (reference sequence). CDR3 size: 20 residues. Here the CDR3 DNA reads TGTGCTAGCAGCGATGGGACAGTATGGTTCAGAGGTTCCTATAATTCACCCCTCCACTTT. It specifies CASSDGTVWFRGSYNSPLHF.

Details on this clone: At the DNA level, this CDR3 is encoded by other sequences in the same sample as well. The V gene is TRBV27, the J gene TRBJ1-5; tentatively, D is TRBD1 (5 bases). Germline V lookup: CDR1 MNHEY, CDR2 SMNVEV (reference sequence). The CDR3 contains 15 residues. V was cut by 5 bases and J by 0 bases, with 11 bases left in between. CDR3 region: CASSRQFHSNQPQHF. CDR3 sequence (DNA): TGTGCCAGCAGTCGACAGTTCCATAGCAATCAGCCCCAGCATTTT.

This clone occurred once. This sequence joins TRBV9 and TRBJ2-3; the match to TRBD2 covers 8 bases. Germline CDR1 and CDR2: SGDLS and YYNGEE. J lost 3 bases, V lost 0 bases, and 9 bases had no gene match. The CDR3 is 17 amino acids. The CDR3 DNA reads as TGTGCCAGCAGCGTAGCTACGGGGGGGGCACATACAGATACGCAGTATTTT. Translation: CASSVATGGAHTDTQYF.

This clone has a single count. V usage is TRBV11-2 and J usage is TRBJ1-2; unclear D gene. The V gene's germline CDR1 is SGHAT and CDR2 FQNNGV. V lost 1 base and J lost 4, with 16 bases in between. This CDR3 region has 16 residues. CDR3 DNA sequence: TGTGCCAGCAGCTTAGGAGGCTCAGCTCTCGGCTATGGCTACACCTTC. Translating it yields CASSLGGSALGYGYTF.

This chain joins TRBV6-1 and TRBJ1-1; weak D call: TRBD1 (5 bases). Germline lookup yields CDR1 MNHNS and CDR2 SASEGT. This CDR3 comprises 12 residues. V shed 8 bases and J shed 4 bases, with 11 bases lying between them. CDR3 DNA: TGTGCCAGCCGCTGGGGGGGCACTGAAGCTTTCTTT. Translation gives CASRWGGTEAFF.

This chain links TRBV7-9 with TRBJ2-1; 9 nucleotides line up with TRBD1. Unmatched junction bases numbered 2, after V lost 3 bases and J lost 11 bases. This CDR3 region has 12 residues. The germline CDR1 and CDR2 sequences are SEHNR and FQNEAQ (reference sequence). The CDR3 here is CASSFGQGKQFF. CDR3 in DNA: TGTGCCAGCAGCTTTGGACAGGGGAAGCAGTTCTTC.

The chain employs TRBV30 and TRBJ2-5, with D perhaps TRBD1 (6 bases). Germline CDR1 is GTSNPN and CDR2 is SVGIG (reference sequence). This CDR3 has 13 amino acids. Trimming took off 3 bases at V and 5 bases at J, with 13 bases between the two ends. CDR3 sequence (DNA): TGTGCCTGGAGCAGGGGTCGGAGGGAGACCCAGTACTTC. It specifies CAWSRGRRETQYF.

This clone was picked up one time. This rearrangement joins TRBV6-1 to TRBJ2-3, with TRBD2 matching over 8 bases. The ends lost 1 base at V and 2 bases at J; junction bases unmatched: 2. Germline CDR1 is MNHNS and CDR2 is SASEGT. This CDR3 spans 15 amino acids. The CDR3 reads CASSEGGGTTDTQYF. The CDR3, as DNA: TGTGCCAGCAGTGAAGGCGGGGGGACCACAGATACGCAGTATTTT.

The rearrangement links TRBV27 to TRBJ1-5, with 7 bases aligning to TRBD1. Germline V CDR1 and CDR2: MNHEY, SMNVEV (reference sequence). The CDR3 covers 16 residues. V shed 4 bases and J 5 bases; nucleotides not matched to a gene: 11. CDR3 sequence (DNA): TGTGCCAGCAGTTCGATGACAGGGTTGGTGCATCAGCCCCAGCATTTT. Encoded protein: CASSSMTGLVHQPQHF.

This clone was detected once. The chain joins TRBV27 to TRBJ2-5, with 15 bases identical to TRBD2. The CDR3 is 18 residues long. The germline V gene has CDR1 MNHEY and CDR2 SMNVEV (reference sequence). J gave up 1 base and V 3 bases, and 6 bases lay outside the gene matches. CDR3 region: CASSFGTSGGTFQETQYF. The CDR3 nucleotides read TGTGCCAGCAGTTTCGGGACTAGCGGGGGGACCTTCCAAGAGACCCAGTACTTC.

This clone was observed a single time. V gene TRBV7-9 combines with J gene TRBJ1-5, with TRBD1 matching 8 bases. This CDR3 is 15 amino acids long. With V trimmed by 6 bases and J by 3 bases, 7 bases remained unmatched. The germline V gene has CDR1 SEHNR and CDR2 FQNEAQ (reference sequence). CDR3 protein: CASSPDRDNNQPQHF. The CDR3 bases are TGTGCCAGCAGTCCGGACAGGGACAACAATCAGCCCCAGCATTTT.

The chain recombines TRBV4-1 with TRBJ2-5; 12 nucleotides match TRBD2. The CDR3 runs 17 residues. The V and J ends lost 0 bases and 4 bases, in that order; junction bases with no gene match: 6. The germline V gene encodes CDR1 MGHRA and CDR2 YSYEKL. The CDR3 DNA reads TGCGCCAGCAGCCAAGAAAGGCTAGCGGGGGGGCTAGAGACCCAGTACTTC. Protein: CASSQERLAGGLETQYF.

This CDR3 reads CASSSPGQTNYGYTF. The DNA for the CDR3 is TGTGCCAGCAGTTCCCCGGGACAGACTAACTATGGCTACACCTTC. The chain links TRBV6-5 to TRBJ1-2; 7 nucleotides line up with TRBD1. The V and J ends lost 4 bases and 0 bases, in that order; junction bases with no gene match: 5. CDR1 and CDR2 from the germline V gene are MNHEY and SVGAGI. The CDR3 has 15 residues.

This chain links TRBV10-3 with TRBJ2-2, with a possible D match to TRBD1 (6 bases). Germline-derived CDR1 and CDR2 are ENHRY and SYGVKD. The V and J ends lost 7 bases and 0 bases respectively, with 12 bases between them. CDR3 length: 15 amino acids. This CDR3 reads CAITDRSTNTGELFF. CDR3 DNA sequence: TGTGCCATCACAGACAGGTCCACGAACACCGGGGAGCTGTTTTTT.

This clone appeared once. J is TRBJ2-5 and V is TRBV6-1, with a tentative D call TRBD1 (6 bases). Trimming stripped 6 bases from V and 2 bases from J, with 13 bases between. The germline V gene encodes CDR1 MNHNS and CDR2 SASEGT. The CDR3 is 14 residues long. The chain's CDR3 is CASRVDRRQETQYF. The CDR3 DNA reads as TGTGCCAGCAGGGTTGACAGGAGGCAAGAGACCCAGTACTTC.